Reported below is one T cell receptor (beta chain). The antigen remains unidentified. An end of the junction differs from the germline gene, which may be a read error. Presence of unique molecular identifiers characterized the TCR beta cDNA libraries. A population of 1 to 10 million T cells gave rise to about 500,000 cDNA molecules. TCRdb re-called the PCR reads with MiXCR, one entry per CDR3 protein. The sample has hundreds of thousands of distinct CDR3 sequences, over 30% seen once; the top ten hold 6% to 9%. From germline, CDR1 is LGHNA and CDR2 YSLEER. This CDR3 is 14 amino acids long. The sample originates from a study of post-analysis software for immune sequencing data. Study summary: Courses of disease covered relapsing-remitting, secondary progressive and progressive-relapsing multiple sclerosis.

Findings and limits, study-wide: About 5 TRBV segments were more frequent in patients than controls; TRBV5-6, TRBV5-1 and TRBV20-1 belonged to this group. Batch-matched samples strongly co-clustered by F measure. In multiple sclerosis, normalized Chao1 diversity was significantly below that of controls.

The V and J genes are TRBV4-3 and TRBJ1-2; 7 bases align to TRBD1. Sequenced material: blood. The TCR was taken from a girl aged 2 to 9 with multiple sclerosis. The CDR3 DNA reads as TGCACCAGCAGCCCTCGACAGGGCGGGGATGGCTACACCTTC. Encoded protein: CTSSPRQGGDGYTF.